This entry lists 3 T cell receptor beta chains sequenced from one sample in a study of T cell changes during pregnancy in multiple sclerosis. Measured with immunoSEQ multiplex PCR; TCRdb has only the in-frame clones, and not every one. The table shows around 39,000 clones, with around 90% occurring only once. The input for sequencing was CD4+ T cells from peripheral blood mononuclear cells, taken before pregnancy. The receptors originated from a female donor with multiple sclerosis, enrolled in a pregnancy study.

This chain joins TRBV11-2 and TRBJ1-5; 7 bases agree with TRBD1. CDR1 is SGHAT, CDR2 FQNNGV, per germline. The J segment lost 5 bases and the V segment lost 1 base, leaving 5 bases of the junction unmatched. The CDR3 is 15 amino acids. The CDR3 DNA is TGTGCCAGCAGCTTAGGACAGGGTGTCTATCAGCCCCAGCATTTT. It codes for CASSLGQGVYQPQHF.

The CDR3 sequence: CASSPPTGGEGDTQYF. The CDR3, as DNA: TGTGCCAGCTCACCACCGACGGGCGGGGAGGGAGATACGCAGTATTTT. The chain has TRBV18 and TRBJ2-3, with 7 bases fitting TRBD2. Trimming removed 0 bases from V and 5 bases from J; junction bases left unmatched: 8. The CDR3 is made up of 16 amino acids. Germline lookup yields CDR1 KGHSH and CDR2 LQKENI. Drawing the rest from reference TRBV18 and TRBJ2-3, the complete variable domain is NAGVMQNPRHLVRRRGQEARLRCSPMKGHSHVYWYRQLPEEGLKFMVYLQKENIIDESGMPKERFSAEFPKEGPSILRIQQVVRGDSAAYFCASSPPTGGEGDTQYFGPGTRLTVL.

The chain combines TRBV19 with TRBJ2-1, with no clear D. Deletions cut 3 bases from V and 0 bases from J, with 6 bases between. Germline assignment: CDR1 LNHDA and CDR2 SQIVND (reference sequence). The CDR3 length is 14 residues. The CDR3 sequence: CASSIPVSYNEQFF. The CDR3 DNA reads TGTGCCAGTAGTATTCCGGTCTCCTACAATGAGCAGTTCTTC.